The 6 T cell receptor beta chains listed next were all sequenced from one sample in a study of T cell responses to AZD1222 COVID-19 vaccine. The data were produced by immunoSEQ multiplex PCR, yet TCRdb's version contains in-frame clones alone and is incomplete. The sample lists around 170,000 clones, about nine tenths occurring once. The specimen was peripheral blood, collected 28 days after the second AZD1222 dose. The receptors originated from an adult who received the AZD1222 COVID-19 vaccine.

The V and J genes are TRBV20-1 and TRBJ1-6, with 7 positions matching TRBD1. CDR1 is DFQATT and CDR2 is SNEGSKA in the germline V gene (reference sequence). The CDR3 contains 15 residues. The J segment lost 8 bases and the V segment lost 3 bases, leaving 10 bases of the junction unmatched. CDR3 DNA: TGCAGTGCTAGTTCCCGGGGGACAGAGTATTCACCCCTCCACTTT. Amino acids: CSASSRGTEYSPLHF.

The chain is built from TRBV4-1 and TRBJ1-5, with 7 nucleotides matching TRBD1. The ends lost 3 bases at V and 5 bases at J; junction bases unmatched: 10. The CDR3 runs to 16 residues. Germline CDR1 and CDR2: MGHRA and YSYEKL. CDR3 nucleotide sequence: TGCGCCAGCAGCCAGGTCCCGGGACAGTCCCATCAGCCCCAGCATTTT. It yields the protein CASSQVPGQSHQPQHF.

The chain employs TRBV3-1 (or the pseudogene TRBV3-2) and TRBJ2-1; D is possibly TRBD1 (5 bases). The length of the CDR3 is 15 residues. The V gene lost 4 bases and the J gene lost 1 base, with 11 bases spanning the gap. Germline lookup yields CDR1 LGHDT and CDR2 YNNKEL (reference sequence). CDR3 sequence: CASSPLTGSYNEQFF. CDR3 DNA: TGTGCCAGCAGCCCCTTAACAGGTTCCTACAATGAGCAGTTCTTC.

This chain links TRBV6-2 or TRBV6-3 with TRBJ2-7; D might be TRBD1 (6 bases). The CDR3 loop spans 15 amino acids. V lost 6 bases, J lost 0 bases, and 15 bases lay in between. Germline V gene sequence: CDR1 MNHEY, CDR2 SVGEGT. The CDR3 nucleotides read TGTGCCAGCAGCTCCCCGGACAGCCTCTCCTACGAGCAGTACTTC. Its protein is CASSSPDSLSYEQYF.

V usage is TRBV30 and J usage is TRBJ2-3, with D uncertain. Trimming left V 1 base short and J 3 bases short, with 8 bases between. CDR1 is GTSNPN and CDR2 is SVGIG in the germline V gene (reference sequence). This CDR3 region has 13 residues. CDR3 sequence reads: CAWSGLRTDTQYF. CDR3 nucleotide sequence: TGTGCCTGGAGTGGCCTGCGGACAGATACGCAGTATTTT.

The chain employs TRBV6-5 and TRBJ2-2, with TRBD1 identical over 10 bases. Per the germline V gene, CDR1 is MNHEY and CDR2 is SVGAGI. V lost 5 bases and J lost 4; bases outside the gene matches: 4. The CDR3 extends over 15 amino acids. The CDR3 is CASSTGQGGTGELFF. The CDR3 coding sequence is TGTGCCAGCAGTACCGGACAGGGGGGCACCGGGGAGCTGTTTTTT.